This entry describes one T cell receptor beta chain. As yet, its antigen is unknown. The PCR employed 60 Vbeta primers together with 13 Jbeta primers. Authors' analysis steps: In a later analysis, 8.5 million to 14 million of approximately 86 million unique beta chains occurred in at least two donors. TCRdb's table, derived via immunoSEQ multiplex PCR, lists solely in-frame clones and lacks some. V, J and clone size are those of that table, while D and trimming were read from the DNA. The table shows roughly 120,000 clones, with roughly 70% occurring only once. The data stem from a study of cytomegalovirus exposure and HLA in healthy donors. As for the study in general: In an earlier analysis, around 100 million unique TCR beta sequences were found from 150 million to 200 million T cells.

Study-wide results and limits: A later analysis associated 16,951 TCR beta sequences with HLA alleles at a 0.05 false discovery rate. Some V segments, TRBV6-2 and TRBV6-3 among them, were indistinguishable and were therefore excluded.

Germline V gene sequence: CDR1 MNHEY, CDR2 SMNVEV (reference sequence). This CDR3 contains 16 residues. V lost 6 bases, J lost 3 bases, and 17 bases lay in between. This chain links TRBV27 with TRBJ2-2; D is uncertain. The sample comprised PBMCs. The source of this sequence is a young woman in good health and CMV-seronegative. The CDR3 reads CASSLIQPRYTGELFF. For the CDR3, the DNA is TGTGCCAGCAGCCTCATACAACCGAGGTACACCGGGGAGCTGTTTTTT.